This is a list of T cell receptor beta chains from one sample in a study of T cells in Graves' hyperthyroidism and ophthalmopathy. TCRdb passed the multiplex PCR reads through MiXCR, listing each CDR3 protein once. The data contain about 400,000 distinct CDR3 sequences, around a sixth of them seen just once; the ten biggest clones take up 13% to 15%. The sequenced sample consisted of blood. The receptor source for this set is a woman aged 18-35 years with Graves' hyperthyroidism. The CDR3 runs from the conserved cysteine through the conserved F or W. The D gene is left open where the match is weak. A row's size may be missing; if present it is once, few, many or a size class.

CDR3nt,CDR3aa,j_gene,d_gene,abundance,v_gene
TGTGCCAGCAGCCCATTAGGAGGTTCCTACGAGCAGTACTTC,CASSPLGGSYEQYF,TRBJ2-7,.,many,TRBV6-1
TGCAGTGCTAGAGATCCAGCCCGAAACACTGAAGCTTTCTTT,CSARDPARNTEAFF,TRBJ1-1,.,.,TRBV20-1
TGTGCCAGCAGCTTTATATGGGGCACTGAAGCTTTCTTT,CASSFIWGTEAFF,TRBJ1-1,.,many,TRBV11-1
TGCGCCAGCAGCTCGCCCTTTAGAAACACCGGGGAGCTGTTTTTT,CASSSPFRNTGELFF,TRBJ2-2,.,.,TRBV5-1
TGTGCCAGCAGCTTAGCACCTTACACAGATACGCAGTATTTT,CASSLAPYTDTQYF,TRBJ2-3,.,many,TRBV11-2
TGTGCCAGCAGCTTACGGTGGGGAGGCGGCACTGAAGCTTTCTTT,CASSLRWGGGTEAFF,TRBJ1-1,.,few,TRBV7-8
TGTGCCAGCAGCCAAGATCCGACAGGGCAACAGCCCCAGCATTTT,CASSQDPTGQQPQHF,TRBJ1-5,TRBD1,many,TRBV3-1
TGCAGTGCTAGGGTGGACAGGGCGTCCCCCCGCACAGATACGCAGTATTTT,CSARVDRASPRTDTQYF,TRBJ2-3,TRBD1,few,TRBV20-1
TGCAGTGCATTTCGATGGACTAGCGGGGCACTAAACAATGAGCAGTTCTTC,CSAFRWTSGALNNEQFF,TRBJ2-1,TRBD2,many,TRBV20-1
TGTGCCAGCAGTTACCCGGGACTAGCGGGATTTAATGAGCAGTTCTTC,CASSYPGLAGFNEQFF,TRBJ2-1,TRBD2,many,TRBV6-5
TGTGCCAGCAGTTTTACCGGGGGCGTACCCTCTGGGGCCAACGTCCTGACTTTC,CASSFTGGVPSGANVLTF,TRBJ2-6,.,many,TRBV12-3/TRBV12-4
TGTGCCAGCAGCTTATCCCCCTGGACAGGTTACACTGAAGCTTTCTTT,CASSLSPWTGYTEAFF,TRBJ1-1,TRBD1,many,TRBV11-2
TGTGCCAGCAGTTTGAGGGAGACTGGAAGCTACACCTTC,CASSLRETGSYTF,TRBJ1-2,.,many,TRBV12-3/TRBV12-4
TGCAGTGCCGCGACTGATGGAAACACCATATATTTT,CSAATDGNTIYF,TRBJ1-3,.,few,TRBV20-1
TGTGCCAGCACCCGTGACTCTGGAAACACCATATATTTT,CASTRDSGNTIYF,TRBJ1-3,.,.,TRBV2
TGCAGTGCTATCGCGGGGGGCTCCTACAATGAGCAGTTCTTC,CSAIAGGSYNEQFF,TRBJ2-1,TRBD2,.,TRBV20-1
TGCGCCAGCAGCTCCGGACTAGCGGGAGGACTCCTCTCTGGGGCCAACGTCCTGACTTTC,CASSSGLAGGLLSGANVLTF,TRBJ2-6,TRBD2,.,TRBV5-1
TGCAGTGCTAGCCCAAGGGTACTAGCGGGGATCCACGAGCAGTACTTC,CSASPRVLAGIHEQYF,TRBJ2-7,TRBD2,many,TRBV20-1
TGTGCCATCAGTGATTCCTCCTTATTCGACAGGGACTACGAGCAGTACTTC,CAISDSSLFDRDYEQYF,TRBJ2-7,TRBD1,few,TRBV10-3
TGCAGTGCTAGACTCCGGGCCGGGGAGCTGTTTTTT,CSARLRAGELFF,TRBJ2-2,.,few,TRBV20-1
TGTGCCACCAGCCCCGGGACAGCTAGCACAGATACGCAGTATTTT,CATSPGTASTDTQYF,TRBJ2-3,TRBD1,few,TRBV24-1
TGTGCCAGCAGCTTCGGGACCAACACAGATACGCAGTATTTT,CASSFGTNTDTQYF,TRBJ2-3,.,many,TRBV11-2
TGCAGTGCTAGAGACCGGGACAAGGGAGACGAGCAGTACTTC,CSARDRDKGDEQYF,TRBJ2-7,.,few,TRBV20-1
TGTGCCAGCAGCTTAGCGGGACAGAACTATGGCTACACCTTC,CASSLAGQNYGYTF,TRBJ1-2,TRBD1,many,TRBV11-2
TGTGCCAGCAGGGGGTGGGACGGAGGTTTTTTGGATTTT,CASRGWDGGFLDF,TRBJ1-3,.,few,TRBV7-9
TGTGCCACCAGCAGAGATGGCAACTCTGGGGCCAACGTCCTGACTTTC,CATSRDGNSGANVLTF,TRBJ2-6,.,.,TRBV15
TGTGCCAGCAGCGTAGTAATGACTGGCACAGATACGCAGTATTTT,CASSVVMTGTDTQYF,TRBJ2-3,.,few,TRBV9
TGTGCCAGCAGTCTTACCCGGGACAGGGTTTCACCCCTCCACTTT,CASSLTRDRVSPLHF,TRBJ1-6,TRBD1,.,TRBV7-8
TGTGCCAGCAGTTTTGGTCAGGGGGCTTCTCAGCCCCAGCATTTT,CASSFGQGASQPQHF,TRBJ1-5,TRBD1,many,TRBV12-3/TRBV12-4
TGTGCCAGCAGTTCAGCAATGGGCGTGGGGGAGCAGTACTTC,CASSSAMGVGEQYF,TRBJ2-7,.,many,TRBV6-1
TGTGCCAGCAGCTTATGGGACAGGGGTCGAGAGACCCAGTACTTC,CASSLWDRGRETQYF,TRBJ2-5,TRBD1,many,TRBV7-9
TGTGCCAGCTCAACGACTGCCGGCGGAGACGAGCAGTACTTC,CASSTTAGGDEQYF,TRBJ2-7,.,many,TRBV7-3